This T cell receptor beta chain appears in the sequencing data of a study of cytomegalovirus exposure and HLA in healthy donors. Study-level points and caveats: A later analysis revealed that TCR association rates differed between HLA loci, peaking at DRB1 and bottoming out at HLA-C. A prior analysis recorded that most TCR beta V segments were productive about 87% or about 30% of the time.

60 Vbeta and 13 Jbeta primers were used in PCR. Clones were sequenced by immunoSEQ multiplex PCR, and TCRdb holds only the in-frame ones, with some missing. Found here are around 140,000 clones, approximately 78% of them singletons; the top ten hold about 8.1%. The CDR3 extends over 16 amino acids. CDR1 SGHTS and CDR2 YDEGEE come from the germline V gene. J gave up 4 bases and V 0 bases, and 5 bases lay outside the gene matches. This clone was recorded only once. Its antigen is unknown. This chain links TRBV5-8 with TRBJ2-5, with TRBD2 matching 11 bases. This clonotype was obtained from a woman aged 45-65 years in good health and CMV-seropositive. Sequencing was carried out using PBMCs. CDR3 coding DNA: TGTGCCAGCAGCTTGGGTCTAGCGGGAGGAGGAGAGACCCAGTACTTC. Protein: CASSLGLAGGGETQYF.